The next 2 T cell receptor beta chains were all read from a single sample in a study of shared clonotypes between healthy human individuals. The data were produced by immunoSEQ multiplex PCR, yet TCRdb's version contains in-frame clones alone and is incomplete. The sample has roughly 380,000 clones; about 97% are singletons. Sequencing was carried out using memory CD8+ T cells sorted from blood. The subset denotes: CD45RO+ cells pooled with CCR7-negative TemRA cells. Every receptor here comes from a man aged 30 to 39 in good health.

The genes are TRBV5-1 and TRBJ2-7, with no clear D. The CDR3 runs 13 residues. Germline loops: CDR1 SGHRS, CDR2 YFSETQ. V was pared by 0 bases and J by 5 bases, with 9 bases between. CDR3 sequence reads: CASSLGLGDEQYF. As DNA, the CDR3 is TGCGCCAGCAGCTTGGGGCTCGGTGACGAGCAGTACTTC.

Of note for this clone: Germline is not matched at one junction end, which may reflect a read error. V and J are TRBV7-7 and TRBJ2-1, with 14 bases lining up with TRBD2. CDR3 length: 15 amino acids. The germline gives CDR1 SSHAT, CDR2 FNYEAQ (reference sequence). The CDR3 loop is CASSLGTSGSNEQFF. CDR3 nucleotides: TGTGCTAGCAGCTTAGGGACTAGCGGGAGCAATGAGCAGTTCTTC.